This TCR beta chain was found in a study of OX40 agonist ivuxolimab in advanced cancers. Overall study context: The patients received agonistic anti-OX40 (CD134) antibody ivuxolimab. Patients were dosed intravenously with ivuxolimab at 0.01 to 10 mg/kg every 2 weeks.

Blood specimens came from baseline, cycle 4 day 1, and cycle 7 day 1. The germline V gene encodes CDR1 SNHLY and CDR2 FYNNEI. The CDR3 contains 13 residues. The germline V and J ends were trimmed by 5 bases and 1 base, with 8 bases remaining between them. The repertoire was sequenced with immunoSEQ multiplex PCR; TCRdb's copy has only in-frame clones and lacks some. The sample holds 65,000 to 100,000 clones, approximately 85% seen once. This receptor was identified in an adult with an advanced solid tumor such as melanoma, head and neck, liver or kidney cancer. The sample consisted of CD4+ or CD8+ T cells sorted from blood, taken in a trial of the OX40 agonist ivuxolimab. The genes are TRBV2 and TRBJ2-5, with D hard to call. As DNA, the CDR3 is TGTGCCAGCAGTAAAGAAACCCAAGAGACCCAGTACTTC. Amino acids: CASSKETQETQYF.